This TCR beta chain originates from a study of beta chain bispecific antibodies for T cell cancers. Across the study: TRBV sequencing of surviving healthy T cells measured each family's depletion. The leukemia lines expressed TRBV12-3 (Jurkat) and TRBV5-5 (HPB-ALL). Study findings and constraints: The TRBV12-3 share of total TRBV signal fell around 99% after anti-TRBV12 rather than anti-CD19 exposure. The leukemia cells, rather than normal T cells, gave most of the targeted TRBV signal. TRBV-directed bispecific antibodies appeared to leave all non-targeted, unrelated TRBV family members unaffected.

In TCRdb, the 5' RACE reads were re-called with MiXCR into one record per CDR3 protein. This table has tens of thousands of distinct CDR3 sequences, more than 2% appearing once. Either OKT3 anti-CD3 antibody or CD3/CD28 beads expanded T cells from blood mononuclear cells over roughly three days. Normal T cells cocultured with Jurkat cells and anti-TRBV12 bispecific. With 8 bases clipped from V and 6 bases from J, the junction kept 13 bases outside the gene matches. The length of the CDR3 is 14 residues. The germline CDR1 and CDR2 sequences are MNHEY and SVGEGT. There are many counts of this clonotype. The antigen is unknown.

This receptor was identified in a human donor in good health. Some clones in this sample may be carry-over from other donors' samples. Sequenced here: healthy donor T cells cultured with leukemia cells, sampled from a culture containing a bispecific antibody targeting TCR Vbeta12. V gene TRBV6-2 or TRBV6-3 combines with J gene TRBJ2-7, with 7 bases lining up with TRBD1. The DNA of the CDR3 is TGTGCCAGCCAGTTACAGGGGTTTTCCCGCGAGCAGTACTTC. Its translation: CASQLQGFSREQYF.